This T cell receptor beta chain came from a study of CD8+ T cells in alopecia areata. Study information: Treatment comprised oral tofacitinib, 5 to 10 mg twice daily, in treated patients.

It was cDNA, reverse transcribed from extracted RNA, that served as the sequencing template. The table came from immunoSEQ multiplex PCR; TCRdb's copy has only in-frame clones and leaves some out. The sample has about 150,000 clones, over 80% seen once; the top ten hold less than 15%. With 0 bases clipped from V and 6 bases from J, the junction kept 8 bases outside the gene matches. Germline lookup yields CDR1 MGHRA and CDR2 YSYEKL. This CDR3 region has 15 residues. The sequence was collected from a human donor with alopecia areata. The J gene is TRBJ2-7, the V gene TRBV4-1; the match to TRBD2 covers 7 bases. This specimen was CD8+ T cells sorted from blood, taken at week 0. The CDR3 reads CASSQEWGRASEQYF. The DNA of the CDR3 is TGCGCCAGCAGCCAAGAATGGGGGAGGGCCAGCGAGCAGTACTTC.